The T cell receptor beta chain described here comes from a study of CD8 T cells in Susac syndrome. Germline CDR1 is MNHEY and CDR2 is SMNVEV (reference sequence). Unmatched junction bases numbered 3, after V lost 2 bases and J lost 2 bases. This CDR3 has 16 amino acids. An input of 0.5 to 1 ug of RNA was subjected to reverse transcription using random hexamers. TCR beta CDR3 was amplified by immunoSEQ multiplex PCR. This amplification extended across 54 Vbeta and 13 Jbeta segments. TCRdb re-called the immunoSEQ multiplex PCR reads with MiXCR, one entry per CDR3 protein. The table lists fewer than 300,000 distinct CDR3 sequences, approximately 84% of them singletons, with about 0.11% in the top ten. CD8+ and CD4+ blood T cells underwent TCR beta sequencing. Included as multiple sclerosis controls were treatment-naive patients who had stable or active relapsing-remitting disease. TEMRA cells were FACS-enriched, and CD8+ and CD4+ T cells were isolated negatively.

Material: CD8+ T cells from PBMCs. The clonotype comes from a human donor with multiple sclerosis. V and J are TRBV27 and TRBJ2-7; TRBD2 matches at 13 bases. CDR3 bases: TGTGCCAGCAGTTTAGTACTAGCGGGAGGGCCCTACGAGCAGTACTTC. Translated: CASSLVLAGGPYEQYF.